This TCR beta chain was identified during a study of T cells expressing NK-cell markers. Study summary: Repertoires of TCR beta were obtained from T cells sorted as CD3+CD56+NKG2C+, CD3+CD56+NKG2C- and CD3+CD56-NKG2C+.

TCRdb re-called the 5' RACE reads and gives one entry per CDR3 protein, without DNA. Here the sample table reports over 14,000 distinct CDR3 sequences. The length of the CDR3 is 15 residues. CDR1 is SNHLY and CDR2 is FYNNEI in the germline V gene. Sequencing input: blood T cells: a sorted CD56 or NKG2C T cell subset, CD4+ or CD8+ T cells, or bulk PBMC T cells (not recorded which). The V call is TRBV2, the J call TRBJ2-7; as DNA is missing, the TRBD2 call by TCRdb cannot be tested. This TCR was recovered from a man aged 18 to 69 in good health. CDR3 sequence reads: CASSPGLAGSHEQYF. Full variable domain (rest looked up from reference TRBV2 and TRBJ2-7): EPEVTQTPSHQVTQMGQEVILRCVPISNHLYFYWYRQILGQKVEFLVSFYNNEISEKSEIFDDQFSVERPDGSNFTLKIRSTKLEDSAMYFCASSPGLAGSHEQYFGPGTRLTVT.